Each of the 7 T cell receptor beta chains below was sequenced from the same sample in a study of T-cell reconstitution after alpha-beta-depleted transplantation in children. Researchers prepared the TCRbeta library using unique molecular identifiers, the study reports. TCRdb re-called the PCR reads with MiXCR, one entry per CDR3 protein. The repertoire has some 590,000 distinct CDR3 sequences, more than 9% of them found once; the top ten carry less than 4.5%. The starting material was PBMCs from the stem cell graft donor, obtained from the stem cell graft. These receptors were collected from a human donor who donated a stem cell graft to a child with acute myeloid leukemia.

This clonotype was detected only a few times. V is TRBV7-6 and J is TRBJ1-1; TRBD1 agrees at 9 bases. The CDR3 consists of 14 residues. Germline V CDR1 and CDR2: SGHVS, FNYEAQ. V dropped 7 bases and J dropped 7; count of bases not matched to a gene: 10. This CDR3 reads CASILWAGQGEAFF. The CDR3, as DNA: TGTGCCAGCATCCTCTGGGCGGGACAGGGTGAAGCTTTCTTT.

This clonotype was counted a few times. The chain uses TRBV28 and TRBJ2-7; 7 bases map to TRBD1. V gave up 6 bases and J gave up 2 bases; unmatched junction bases: 10. The CDR3 is made up of 15 amino acids. From germline, CDR1 is MDHEN and CDR2 SYDVKM. DNA of the CDR3: TGTGCCAGCAGACGGACGCCCGGGACAGCCTACGAGCAGTACTTC. This translates into CASRRTPGTAYEQYF.

This clonotype came up a few times. This rearrangement joins TRBV7-2 to TRBJ2-3; D possibly corresponds to TRBD2 (6 bases). The CDR3 is 14 residues long. Germline assignment: CDR1 SGHTA and CDR2 FQGNSA. The ends were cut back, 5 bases at V and 8 bases at J, with 17 bases in the middle. CDR3 residues: CASSLRDLSPTQYF. The DNA of the CDR3 is TGTGCCAGCAGCCTCCGGGACTTATCCCCTACGCAGTATTTT.

This chain links TRBV7-9 with TRBJ2-3; 12 positions match TRBD2. The CDR3 sequence is 16 residues long. In germline, CDR1 is SEHNR, CDR2 FQNEAQ (reference sequence). J gave up 2 bases and V 5 bases, and 5 bases lay outside the gene matches. Written as DNA, the CDR3 is TGTGCCAGCAGCCTAAGGACTAGCGGGAACACAGATACGCAGTATTTT. This codes for CASSLRTSGNTDTQYF. The full variable domain, with the rest looked up from reference TRBV7-9 and TRBJ2-3, is DTGVSQNPRHKITKRGQNVTFRCDPISEHNRLYWYRQTLGQGPEFLTYFQNEAQLEKSRLLSDRFSAERPKGSFSTLEIQRTEQGDSAMYLCASSLRTSGNTDTQYFGPGTRLTVL.

The chain has TRBV7-2 and TRBJ1-2; TRBD1 matches 8 bases. The ends lost 7 bases at V and 12 bases at J; junction bases unmatched: 13. This CDR3 contains 13 residues. From germline, CDR1 is SGHTA and CDR2 FQGNSA. The CDR3: CASNLSGQGANTF. CDR3 in DNA: TGTGCCAGCAACCTAAGCGGTCAGGGGGCGAACACCTTC.

There are many counts of this clonotype. The chain links TRBV7-3 to TRBJ2-1, with D perhaps matching TRBD2 (5 bases). Trimming removed 5 bases from V and 4 bases from J, with 18 bases in between. The CDR3 has 16 amino acids. CDR1 and CDR2 (germline): SGHTA, FQGTGA. CDR3 protein: CASSVKGGSLYNEQFF. Here the CDR3 DNA reads TGTGCCAGCAGCGTAAAGGGTGGGAGCCTGTACAATGAGCAGTTCTTC.

The CDR3 is CSALAGGPDTQYF. CDR3 in DNA: TGCAGTGCTTTAGCGGGAGGGCCGGATACGCAGTATTTT. This chain connects TRBV20-1 to TRBJ2-3; 11 bases line up with TRBD2. The V gene's germline CDR1 is DFQATT and CDR2 SNEGSKA (reference sequence). V gave up 5 bases and J gave up 6 bases; unmatched junction bases: 4. The CDR3 extends over 13 amino acids.